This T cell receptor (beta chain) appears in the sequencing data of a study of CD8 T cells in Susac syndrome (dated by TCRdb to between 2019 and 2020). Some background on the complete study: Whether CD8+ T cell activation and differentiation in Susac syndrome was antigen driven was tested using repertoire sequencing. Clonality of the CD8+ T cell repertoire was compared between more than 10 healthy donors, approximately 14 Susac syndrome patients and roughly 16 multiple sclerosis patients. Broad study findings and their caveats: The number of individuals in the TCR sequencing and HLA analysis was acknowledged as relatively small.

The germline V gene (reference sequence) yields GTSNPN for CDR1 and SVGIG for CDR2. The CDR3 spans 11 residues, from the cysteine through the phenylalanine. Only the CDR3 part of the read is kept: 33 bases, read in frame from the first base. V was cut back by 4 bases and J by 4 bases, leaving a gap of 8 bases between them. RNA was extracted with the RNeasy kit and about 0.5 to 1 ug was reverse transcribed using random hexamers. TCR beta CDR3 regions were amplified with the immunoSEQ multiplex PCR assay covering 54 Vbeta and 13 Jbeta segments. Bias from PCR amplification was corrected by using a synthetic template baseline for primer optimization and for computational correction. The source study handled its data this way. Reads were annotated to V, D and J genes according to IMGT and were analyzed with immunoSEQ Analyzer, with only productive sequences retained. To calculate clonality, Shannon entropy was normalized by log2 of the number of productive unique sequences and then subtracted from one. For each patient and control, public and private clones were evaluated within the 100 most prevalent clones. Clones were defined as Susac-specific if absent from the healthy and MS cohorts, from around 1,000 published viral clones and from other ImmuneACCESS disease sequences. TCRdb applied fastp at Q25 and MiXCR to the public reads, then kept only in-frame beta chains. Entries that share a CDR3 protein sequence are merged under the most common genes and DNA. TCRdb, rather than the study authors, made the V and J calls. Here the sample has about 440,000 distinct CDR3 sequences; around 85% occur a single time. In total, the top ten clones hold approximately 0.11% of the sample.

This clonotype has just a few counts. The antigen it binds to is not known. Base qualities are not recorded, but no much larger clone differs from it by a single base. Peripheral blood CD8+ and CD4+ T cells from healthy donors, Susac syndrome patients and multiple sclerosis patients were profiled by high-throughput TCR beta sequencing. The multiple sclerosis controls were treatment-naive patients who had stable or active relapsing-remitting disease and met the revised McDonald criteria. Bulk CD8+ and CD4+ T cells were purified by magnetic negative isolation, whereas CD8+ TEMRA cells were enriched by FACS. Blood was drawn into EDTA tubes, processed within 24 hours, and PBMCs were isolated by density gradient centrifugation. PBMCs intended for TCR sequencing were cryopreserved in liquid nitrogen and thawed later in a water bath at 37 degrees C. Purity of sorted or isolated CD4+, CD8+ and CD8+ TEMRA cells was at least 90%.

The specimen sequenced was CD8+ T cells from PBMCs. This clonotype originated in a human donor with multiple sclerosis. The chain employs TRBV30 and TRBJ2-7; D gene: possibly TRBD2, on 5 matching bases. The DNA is TGTGCCTGGACAGGAGGATACGAGCAGTACTTC. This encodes CAWTGGYEQYF.